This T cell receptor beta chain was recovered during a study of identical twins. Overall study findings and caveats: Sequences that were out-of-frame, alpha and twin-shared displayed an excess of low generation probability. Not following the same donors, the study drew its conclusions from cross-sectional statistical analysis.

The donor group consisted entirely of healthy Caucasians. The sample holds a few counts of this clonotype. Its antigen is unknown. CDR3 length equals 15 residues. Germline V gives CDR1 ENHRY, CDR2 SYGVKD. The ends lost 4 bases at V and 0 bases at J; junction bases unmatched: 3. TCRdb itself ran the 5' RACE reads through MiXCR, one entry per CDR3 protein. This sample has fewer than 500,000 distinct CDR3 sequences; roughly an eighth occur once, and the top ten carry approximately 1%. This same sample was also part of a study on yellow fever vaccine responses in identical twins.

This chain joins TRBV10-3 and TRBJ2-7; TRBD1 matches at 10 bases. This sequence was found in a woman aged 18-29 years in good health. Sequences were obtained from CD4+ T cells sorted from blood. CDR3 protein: CAISAWTGGSYEQYF. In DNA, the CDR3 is TGTGCCATCAGTGCATGGACAGGGGGCTCCTACGAGCAGTACTTC.